The rows below give T cell receptor beta chains drawn from one sample of a study of blood T cell repertoires in COVID-19. Measured with immunoSEQ multiplex PCR; TCRdb has only the in-frame clones, and not every one. The sample includes about 220,000 clones, 65% to 85% of them seen just once. Source material: peripheral blood. The receptor source for this set is a woman in her twenties or thirties who had recovered from COVID-19. Each CDR3 is given with its conserved first and last residue. Fields, in order: D gene, V gene, clone size, J gene, CDR3 protein, CDR3 DNA. D genes are given only for firm matches. Only part of the rows carry a size: once, few, many, or a class if the clone is expanded.

d_call: -
v_call: TRBV27
clone_size: -
j_call: TRBJ2-3
cdr3_aa: CASSKRTDTQYF
cdr3_nt: TGTGCCAGCAGTAAGAGGACAGATACGCAGTATTTT

d_call: TRBD2
v_call: TRBV11-2
clone_size: once
j_call: TRBJ2-1
cdr3_aa: CASSPIPGTSGSREQFF
cdr3_nt: TGTGCCAGCAGCCCAATCCCCGGGACTAGCGGGAGTCGGGAGCAGTTCTTC

d_call: -
v_call: TRBV21-1
clone_size: -
j_call: TRBJ2-7
cdr3_aa: CASSPRTSGGSYEQYF
cdr3_nt: TGTGCCAGCAGCCCGCGCACTAGCGGGGGCTCCTACGAGCAGTACTTC

d_call: -
v_call: TRBV25-1
clone_size: -
j_call: TRBJ2-7
cdr3_aa: CASSEIPGYEQYF
cdr3_nt: TGTGCCAGCAGTGAAATCCCGGGTTACGAGCAGTACTTC

d_call: TRBD1
v_call: TRBV7-9
clone_size: -
j_call: TRBJ2-7
cdr3_aa: CASRQQGMYYEQYF
cdr3_nt: TGTGCCAGCAGACAACAGGGGATGTATTACGAGCAGTACTTC

d_call: -
v_call: TRBV27
clone_size: -
j_call: TRBJ2-1
cdr3_aa: CASRREEFLNEQFF
cdr3_nt: TGTGCCAGCAGAAGAGAGGAATTTTTAAATGAGCAGTTCTTC

d_call: -
v_call: TRBV24-1
clone_size: few
j_call: TRBJ2-1
cdr3_aa: CATSDFRRGEQFF
cdr3_nt: TGTGCCACCAGTGATTTCAGGAGGGGTGAGCAGTTCTTC

d_call: -
v_call: TRBV6-5
clone_size: -
j_call: TRBJ1-4
cdr3_aa: CASSYGRAEKLFF
cdr3_nt: TGTGCCAGCAGTTATGGGAGGGCCGAAAAACTGTTTTTT

d_call: TRBD2
v_call: TRBV9
clone_size: -
j_call: TRBJ2-5
cdr3_aa: CASSLIAGGTQETQYF
cdr3_nt: TGTGCCAGCAGCCTCATAGCGGGAGGGACTCAAGAGACCCAGTACTTC

d_call: TRBD1
v_call: TRBV2
clone_size: -
j_call: TRBJ1-4
cdr3_aa: CASRTGTNEKLFF
cdr3_nt: TGTGCCAGCAGGACAGGGACGAATGAAAAACTGTTTTTT

d_call: TRBD2
v_call: TRBV12-3/TRBV12-4
clone_size: -
j_call: TRBJ2-5
cdr3_aa: CASSLAGKETQYF
cdr3_nt: TGTGCCAGCAGCCTAGCGGGGAAAGAGACCCAGTACTTC

d_call: -
v_call: TRBV7-3
clone_size: -
j_call: TRBJ2-7
cdr3_aa: CASSAGKPPDEQYF
cdr3_nt: TGTGCCAGCAGCGCCGGTAAACCCCCCGACGAGCAGTACTTC

d_call: -
v_call: TRBV20-1
clone_size: -
j_call: TRBJ2-1
cdr3_aa: CSAQRPEGPFF
cdr3_nt: TGCAGTGCCCAGAGGCCGGAGGGCCCGTTCTTC

d_call: -
v_call: TRBV12-3/TRBV12-4
clone_size: -
j_call: TRBJ1-2
cdr3_aa: CASSPPGDYGYTF
cdr3_nt: TGTGCCAGCAGTCCCCCGGGAGACTATGGCTACACCTTC

d_call: TRBD1
v_call: TRBV27
clone_size: once
j_call: TRBJ2-5
cdr3_aa: CASSYRGSGETQYF
cdr3_nt: TGTGCCAGCAGTTACAGGGGCTCGGGAGAGACCCAGTACTTC

d_call: -
v_call: TRBV6-5
clone_size: -
j_call: TRBJ2-7
cdr3_aa: CASSFFQGTYEQYF
cdr3_nt: TGTGCCAGCAGTTTTTTCCAGGGTACCTACGAGCAGTACTTC

d_call: -
v_call: TRBV18
clone_size: once
j_call: TRBJ2-3
cdr3_aa: CASTRNEMGAGVGDTQYF
cdr3_nt: TGTGCCAGCACACGGAACGAGATGGGGGCGGGAGTCGGAGATACGCAGTATTTT

d_call: TRBD1
v_call: TRBV28
clone_size: few
j_call: TRBJ2-7
cdr3_aa: CASSSYYGTGAYEQYF
cdr3_nt: TGTGCCAGCAGTTCCTATTACGGGACAGGGGCTTACGAGCAGTACTTC

d_call: -
v_call: TRBV27
clone_size: -
j_call: TRBJ2-7
cdr3_aa: CASSLRAGALNLYEQYF
cdr3_nt: TGTGCCAGCAGTTTAAGGGCAGGGGCCCTGAACCTCTACGAGCAGTACTTC

d_call: -
v_call: TRBV27
clone_size: -
j_call: TRBJ2-7
cdr3_aa: CASSSLREQYF
cdr3_nt: TGTGCCAGCAGTTCCCTGAGAGAGCAGTACTTC

d_call: -
v_call: TRBV6-5
clone_size: -
j_call: TRBJ1-2
cdr3_aa: CASSRAGAGFYGYTF
cdr3_nt: TGTGCCAGCAGTCGAGCGGGGGCAGGCTTCTATGGCTACACCTTC

d_call: TRBD1
v_call: TRBV14
clone_size: -
j_call: TRBJ1-2
cdr3_aa: CASSQEKGTGVYQNYGYTF
cdr3_nt: TGTGCCAGCAGCCAAGAGAAAGGGACAGGGGTTTATCAGAACTATGGCTACACCTTC

d_call: -
v_call: TRBV18
clone_size: -
j_call: TRBJ1-2
cdr3_aa: CASSPLLPRGVGYTF
cdr3_nt: TGTGCCAGCTCACCACTACTGCCCAGGGGTGTCGGCTACACCTTC

d_call: TRBD2
v_call: TRBV28
clone_size: -
j_call: TRBJ2-7
cdr3_aa: CASSSASGDTYEQYF
cdr3_nt: TGTGCCAGCAGTTCCGCTAGCGGAGACACCTACGAGCAGTACTTC

d_call: -
v_call: TRBV12-3/TRBV12-4
clone_size: -
j_call: TRBJ2-3
cdr3_aa: CASRSFRGTQYF
cdr3_nt: TGTGCCAGCAGATCCTTCCGAGGCACGCAGTATTTT

d_call: -
v_call: TRBV7-2
clone_size: -
j_call: TRBJ1-1
cdr3_aa: CASSPVLRGEAFF
cdr3_nt: TGTGCCAGCAGCCCGGTGCTCCGGGGGGAAGCTTTCTTT

d_call: -
v_call: TRBV7-8
clone_size: -
j_call: TRBJ1-1
cdr3_aa: CASSLLRNTEAFF
cdr3_nt: TGTGCCAGCAGCTTACTTCGGAACACTGAAGCTTTCTTT